This TCR beta chain appears in the sequencing data of a study of response to subunit inactivated influenza vaccine. Notes on the study in general: There was a suggestion from the authors that each seasonal influenza vaccination recruits few new T cells.

The CDR3 is made up of 14 amino acids. J gave up 9 bases and V 6 bases, and 10 bases lay outside the gene matches. Germline CDR1 MNHEY, CDR2 SVGEGT. One entry per CDR3 protein results from TCRdb running MiXCR on the RT-PCR reads. This table holds 800,000 to 1,000,000 distinct CDR3 sequences, over 20% found once. Note on this clonotype: What it binds is not known.

The sample consisted of PBMCs from blood, taken approximately 5 days after vaccination. The clonotype was recovered from a man aged 50 to 59 who received an inactivated influenza vaccine. The J gene is TRBJ2-1, the V gene TRBV6-2 or TRBV6-3; TRBD1 matches 8 bases. The CDR3 sequence: CASSGQGERSEQFF. The DNA for the CDR3 is TGTGCCAGCAGCGGACAGGGAGAACGGAGTGAGCAGTTCTTC.